This T cell receptor beta chain was sequenced in a study of blood T cell repertoires in COVID-19. This CDR3 contains 14 residues. Germline assignment: CDR1 MNHEY and CDR2 SMNVEV (reference sequence). Enrolled during active infection, Seattle patients were then followed longitudinally. The authors' processing: Estimation of nucleated cell counts relied on the amplification of reference gene primers. Only in-frame clones appear in the TCRdb table, and some are missing; sequencing was by immunoSEQ multiplex PCR. V, J and clone size reflect that table, while D and trimming were determined from the DNA. Found here are approximately 330,000 clones, nearly 90% of them singletons; the top ten hold around 0.93%. Comment on this clone: A much bigger clone sits one base away, suggesting this may be a read error.

The V and J genes are TRBV27 and TRBJ1-1; D is uncertain. This TCR was sampled from a woman in her thirties or forties with COVID-19, enrolled during active disease. The source material was peripheral blood. The CDR3 region is CASSQDFMNTETFF. In DNA, the CDR3 is TGTGCCAGCAGCCAGGATTTCATGAACACTGAAACTTTCTTT.